This T cell receptor beta chain appears in the sequencing data of a study of PD-1 blockade in classical Hodgkin lymphoma. Assay used: immunoSEQ multiplex PCR; TCRdb lists only in-frame clones, some missing. In the table there are over 60,000 clones, 85% to 95% of which are singletons. CDR1 MDHEN and CDR2 SYDVKM come from the germline V gene. Trimming shortened V by 2 bases and J by 4 bases, and 6 bases separated the two germline ends. This CDR3 has 12 residues. For this clone: What it binds is not known.

General study points: Possible causes of repertoire differences, disease activity or prior therapy, remain undefined. Baseline TCR diversity was reportedly lower in newly diagnosed patients than healthy donors.

Sample time point: newly diagnosed, previously untreated cHL patient sample. PBMCs from untreated, newly diagnosed classical Hodgkin lymphoma were comparison samples. The rearrangement links TRBV28 to TRBJ2-7; the D is unclear. The receptor comes from a human donor with classical Hodgkin lymphoma. Sequenced material: peripheral blood mononuclear cells (PBMCs). CDR3 sequence reads: CASSLRPYEQYF. In DNA, the CDR3 is TGTGCCAGCAGTTTACGTCCTTACGAGCAGTACTTC.